This T cell receptor (beta chain) was identified in a study of response to subunit inactivated influenza vaccine. Study conclusions and caveats: After each seasonal influenza vaccination, few new T cells are recruited, the authors suggested.

In TCRdb, the RT-PCR reads were re-called with MiXCR into one record per CDR3 protein. The sample yields about 780,000 distinct CDR3 sequences, approximately 17% seen once. V lost 3 bases, J lost 8 bases, and 12 bases stayed unmatched. The CDR3 runs 16 residues. Germline CDR1 reads MNHEY; CDR2 reads SVGEGT. This clonotype occurred a few times. Its antigen is currently unknown. The chain couples TRBV6-2 or TRBV6-3 to TRBJ2-1; the match to TRBD2 covers 8 bases. This sample comprised PBMCs from blood, obtained less than 6 days after vaccination. This receptor was taken from a man aged 50-60 years who received an inactivated influenza vaccine. The CDR3 here is CASSYFPAGGAYEQFF. The CDR3 nucleotides read TGTGCCAGCAGTTATTTTCCCGCCGGGGGGGCATATGAGCAGTTCTTC.